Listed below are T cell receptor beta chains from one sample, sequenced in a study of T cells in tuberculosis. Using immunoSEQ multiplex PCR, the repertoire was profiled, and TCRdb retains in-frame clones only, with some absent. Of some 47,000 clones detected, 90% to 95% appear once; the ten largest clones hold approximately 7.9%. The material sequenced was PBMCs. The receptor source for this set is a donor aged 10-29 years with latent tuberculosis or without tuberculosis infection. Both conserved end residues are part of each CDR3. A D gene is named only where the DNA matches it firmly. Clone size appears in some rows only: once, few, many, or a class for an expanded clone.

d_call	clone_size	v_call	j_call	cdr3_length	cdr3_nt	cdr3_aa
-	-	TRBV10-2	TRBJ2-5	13	TGCGCCAGCAGTGGCGTTTTGGAGGAGACCCAGTACTTC	CASSGVLEETQYF
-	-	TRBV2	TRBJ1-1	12	TGTGCCAGCGGACACCAAAACACTGAAGCTTTCTTT	CASGHQNTEAFF
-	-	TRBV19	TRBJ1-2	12	TGTGCCAGTAGTCAGGGGATGCGTGGCTACACCTTC	CASSQGMRGYTF
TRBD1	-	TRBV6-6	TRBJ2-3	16	TGTGCCAGCAGTTACGGGGGGACAGGGGGCACAGATACGCAGTATTTT	CASSYGGTGGTDTQYF
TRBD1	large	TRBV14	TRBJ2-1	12	TGTGCCAGCAGTCTAGACAGGGTAAGGCAGTTCTTC	CASSLDRVRQFF
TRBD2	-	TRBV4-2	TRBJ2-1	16	TGTGCCAGCCGAAGTCTGGGACTCCAGTGGGAGGGCGAGCAGTTCTTC	CASRSLGLQWEGEQFF
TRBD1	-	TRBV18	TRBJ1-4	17	TGTGCCAGCTCACCGGTCCGAGGGGGACAGGGGGCAGAAAAACTGTTTTTT	CASSPVRGGQGAEKLFF
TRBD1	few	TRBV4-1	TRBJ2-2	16	TGCGCCAGCAGCAAACAGGGACAGGCGAACACCGGGGAGCTGTTTTTT	CASSKQGQANTGELFF
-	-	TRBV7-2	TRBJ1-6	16	TGTGCCAGCGGGTTAGGGGGGACTAAGGGGAATTCACCCCTCCACTTT	CASGLGGTKGNSPLHF
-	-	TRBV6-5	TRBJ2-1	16	TGTGCCAGCAGTTTCTTCCAGCGGGCCTCCTACAATGAGCAGTTCTTC	CASSFFQRASYNEQFF
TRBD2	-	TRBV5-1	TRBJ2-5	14	TGCGCCAGCAGCCCTGGACTAGAAGGAGAGACCCAGTACTTC	CASSPGLEGETQYF
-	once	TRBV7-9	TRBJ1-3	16	TGTGCCAGCAGCTTAAAGGGGGATTATACTGGAAACACCATATATTTT	CASSLKGDYTGNTIYF
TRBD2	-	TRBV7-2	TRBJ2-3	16	TGTGCCAGCAAAGTTGGGACTAGCGGTTTAACAGATACGCAGTATTTT	CASKVGTSGLTDTQYF
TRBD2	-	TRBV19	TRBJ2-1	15	TGTGCCAGTAGTCGATTAGCGGGGGGAAACAATGAGCAGTTCTTC	CASSRLAGGNNEQFF
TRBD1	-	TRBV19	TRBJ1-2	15	TGTGCCTGTGGCGAGACAGGGTTGACTAACTATGGCTACACCTTC	CACGETGLTNYGYTF
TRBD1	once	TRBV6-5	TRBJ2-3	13	TGCGCCAGTGCAGGGGGTAGCACAGATACGCAGTATTTT	CASAGGSTDTQYF
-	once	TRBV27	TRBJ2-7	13	TGTGCCAGCAGTTTACAGGACTCCTACGAGCAGTACTTC	CASSLQDSYEQYF
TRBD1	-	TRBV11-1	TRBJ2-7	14	TGTGCCAGCAGCTTAGGACAGGGGGGCTACGAGCAGTACTTC	CASSLGQGGYEQYF
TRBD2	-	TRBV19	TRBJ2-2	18	TGTGCCAGTACCCCGCGGCGGACCAATAGCGGGAGAACCGGGGAGCTGTTTTTT	CASTPRRTNSGRTGELFF
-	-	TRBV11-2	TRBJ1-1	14	TGTGCCAGCAGCCTCGGACAGATGAACACTGAAGCTTTCTTT	CASSLGQMNTEAFF
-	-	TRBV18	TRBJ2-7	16	TGTGCCAGCTCACCACCGGGGCAGGGATCCTTTACAGGGCAGTACTTC	CASSPPGQGSFTGQYF
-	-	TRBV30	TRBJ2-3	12	TGTGCCTGGAGTCCTCCACAGGGTCCGCAGTATTTT	CAWSPPQGPQYF
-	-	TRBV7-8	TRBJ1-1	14	TGTGCCAGCAGCTCCGTGGGGCCCAGCACTGAAGCTTTCTTT	CASSSVGPSTEAFF
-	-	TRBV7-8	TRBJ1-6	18	TGTGCCAGCAGCCCCAGCGCAGGGAGGTCACGTTTGGGATCACCCCTCCACTTT	CASSPSAGRSRLGSPLHF
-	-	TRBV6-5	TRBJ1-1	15	TGTGCCAGCAGTTCACACATCAGGGAGGTCACTGAAGCTTTCTTT	CASSSHIREVTEAFF
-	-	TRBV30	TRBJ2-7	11	TGTGCCTGGAGTAGACTAGGGGAGCAGTACTTC	CAWSRLGEQYF
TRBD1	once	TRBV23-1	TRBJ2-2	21	TGCGCCAGCAGTCCCAGGAACGGGACAGGGGGCAATCAAATTAACACCGGGGAGCTGTTTTTT	CASSPRNGTGGNQINTGELFF
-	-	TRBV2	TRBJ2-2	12	TGTGCCAGCAGTCTCGGGTCTTGGGAGCTGTTTTTT	CASSLGSWELFF
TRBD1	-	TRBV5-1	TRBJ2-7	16	TGCGCCAGCAGCTTACCCGGACAGGGGAGCTCCTACGAGCAGTACTTC	CASSLPGQGSSYEQYF